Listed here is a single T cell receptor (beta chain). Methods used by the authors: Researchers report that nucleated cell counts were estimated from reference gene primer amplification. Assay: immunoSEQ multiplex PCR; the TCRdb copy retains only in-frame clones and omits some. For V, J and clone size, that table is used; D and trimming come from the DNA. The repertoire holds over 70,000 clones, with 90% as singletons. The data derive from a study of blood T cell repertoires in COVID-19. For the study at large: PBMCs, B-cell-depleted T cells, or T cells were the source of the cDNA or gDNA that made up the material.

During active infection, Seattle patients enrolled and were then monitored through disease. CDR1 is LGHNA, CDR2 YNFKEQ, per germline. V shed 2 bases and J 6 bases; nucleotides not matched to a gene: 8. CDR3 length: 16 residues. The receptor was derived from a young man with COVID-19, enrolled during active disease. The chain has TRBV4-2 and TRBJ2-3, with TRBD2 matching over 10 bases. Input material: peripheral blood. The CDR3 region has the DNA TGTGCCAGCAGCCAAAGGGGGGCTAGCGGGAGCGATACGCAGTATTTT. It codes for CASSQRGASGSDTQYF.